A single T cell receptor (beta chain) is shown here with its context. Lung cancer patients with chemo-refractory metastatic non-small-cell disease were given focal radiation plus CTLA-4 blockade with ipilimumab. TCRdb keeps only in-frame clones here, not all; method: immunoSEQ multiplex PCR. The table has more than 95,000 clones, roughly 79% seen once. These data are taken from a study of radiotherapy plus CTLA-4 blockade in lung cancer. Germline CDR1 and CDR2: LNHDA and SQIVND (reference sequence). The CDR3 extends over 17 amino acids. V was pared by 5 bases and J by 0 bases, with 17 bases between. This clonotype was sampled from a human donor with non-small cell lung cancer who had a partial response to radiotherapy plus ipilimumab. Some clones in this sample may be carry-over from other donors' samples. The chain joins TRBV19 to TRBJ2-4; the D gene is possibly TRBD1 (6 bases). Sequenced here: peripheral blood, sampled from a patient treated with radiotherapy plus ipilimumab. The CDR3 protein is CASSSPLRGLAKNIQYF. The CDR3, as DNA: TGTGCCAGTAGTTCACCTCTCAGGGGATTAGCCAAAAACATTCAGTACTTC.